The 20 T cell receptor beta chains below were found in one sample sequenced in a study of blood T cells in healthy people across ages. A second PCR, run for about 7 to 11 cycles, used a sample-barcoded 5' primer plus a J-beta primer mix. A single record per CDR3 protein comes from TCRdb applying MiXCR to the 5' RACE reads. This sample carries 270,000 or so distinct CDR3 sequences, around 27% of them seen once, and the ten largest clones take 29%. Sequenced sample: blood. These receptor sequences come from a woman in her 70s in good health.

The rearrangement uses TRBV5-1 and TRBJ2-4; D gene uncertain. This CDR3 comprises 19 residues. CDR1 is SGHRS and CDR2 is YFSETQ in the germline V gene. V dropped 4 bases and J dropped 0 bases, with 23 bases sitting between them. The DNA of the CDR3 is TGCGCCAGCAGCCGAGACTTGAACCGAAATCCTTTAGCCAAAAACATTCAGTACTTC. It is translated as CASSRDLNRNPLAKNIQYF. Full variable domain (missing parts from reference TRBV5-1 and TRBJ2-4): KAGVTQTPRYLIKTRGQQVTLSCSPISGHRSVSWYQQTPGQGLQFLFEYFSETQRNKGNFPGRFSGRQFSNSRSEMNVSTLELGDSALYLCASSRDLNRNPLAKNIQYFGAGTRLSVL.

This clonotype came up a few times. CDR3 in amino acids: CSAITAGGPSNQPQHF. CDR3 nucleotide sequence: TGCAGTGCGATCACGGCAGGGGGCCCTTCCAATCAGCCCCAGCATTTT. The rearrangement joins TRBV20-1 to TRBJ1-5, with 8 bases lining up with TRBD1. V trimming: 6 bases; J trimming: 3 bases; junction bases outside the gene matches: 13. The length of the CDR3 is 16 residues. CDR1 is DFQATT and CDR2 is SNEGSKA in the germline V gene (reference sequence).

The chain couples TRBV7-9 to TRBJ2-7; 9 bases line up with TRBD1. The length of the CDR3 is 15 residues. The V segment lost 5 bases and the J segment 6 bases; nucleotides outside the gene matches: 11. Germline assignment: CDR1 SEHNR and CDR2 FQNEAQ (reference sequence). CDR3 residues: CASSPPGTGRVEQYF. CDR3 bases: TGTGCCAGCAGCCCGCCCGGGACAGGGAGGGTCGAGCAGTACTTC.

V gene TRBV7-9 combines with J gene TRBJ1-2; D call uncertain. Germline V lookup: CDR1 SEHNR, CDR2 FQNEAQ (reference sequence). V lost 1 base, J lost 7 bases, and 16 bases lay in between. The CDR3 loop spans 15 amino acids. The CDR3 DNA reads as TGTGCCAGCAGCTTAGGCGGAAATTTAGTGGTTGGCTACACCTTC. It yields the protein CASSLGGNLVVGYTF.

The genes are TRBV7-3 and TRBJ2-3; the D is unclear. The CDR3 length is 14 residues. V gave up 5 bases and J gave up 3 bases, with 12 bases separating them. Per germline, CDR1 SGHTA and CDR2 FQGTGA. CDR3 loop: CASSPSLTTDTQYF. The CDR3 DNA follows: TGTGCCAGCAGCCCCTCCCTAACGACAGATACGCAGTATTTT.

The CDR3 region is CASSVDSRADYGYTF. CDR3 nucleotides: TGTGCCAGCAGCGTAGATTCCCGGGCTGACTATGGCTACACCTTC. The rearrangement links TRBV9 to TRBJ1-2; D gene unclear. Germline CDR1 and CDR2: SGDLS and YYNGEE. The length of the CDR3 is 15 residues. Trimming removed 0 bases from V and 3 bases from J, with 12 bases in between.

This chain links TRBV18 with TRBJ2-1; 8 nucleotides match TRBD1. The last part of the DNA fits TRBJ2-5 better; the J call may be wrong. Germline V lookup: CDR1 KGHSH, CDR2 LQKENI. This CDR3 region has 14 residues. The DNA for the CDR3 is TGTGCCAGCTCACCCCCAGGGGGCCTAGAGACCCAGTACTTC. Encoded protein: CASSPPGGLETQYF.

This clonotype was counted ten times or more. V gene TRBV25-1 combines with J gene TRBJ2-1; 9 positions agree with TRBD2. The CDR3 is made up of 17 amino acids. Trimming took 4 bases from V and 5 from J; bases not matched to a gene: 12. The germline CDR1 and CDR2 sequences are MGHDK and SYGVNS. CDR3 sequence (DNA): TGTGCCAGCAGTGGACCCCTCGGGACTAGCTGGGACAATGAGCAGTTCTTC. This encodes CASSGPLGTSWDNEQFF.

The chain's CDR3 is CASSLGQVQETQYF. As DNA, the CDR3 is TGCGCCAGCAGCTTGGGACAGGTCCAAGAGACCCAGTACTTC. The rearrangement joins TRBV5-1 to TRBJ2-5; TRBD1 is a possible D gene (6 bases). V was trimmed by 0 bases and J by 1 base, leaving 7 bases between them. This CDR3 has 14 amino acids. Germline lookup yields CDR1 SGHRS and CDR2 YFSETQ.

The chain carries TRBV7-2 and TRBJ2-5; D not resolved. The CDR3 runs to 12 residues. Looked up from germline, CDR1 is SGHTA and CDR2 is FQGNSA. Trimming took off 5 bases at V and 5 bases at J, with 9 bases between the two ends. The CDR3 loop is CASSQSRETQYF. CDR3 DNA: TGTGCCAGCAGCCAATCTCGGGAGACCCAGTACTTC.

This clonotype was counted between two and nine times. The chain carries TRBV15 and TRBJ2-3; TRBD2 matches at 10 bases. CDR3 length equals 14 residues. V lost 8 bases and J lost 4; bases outside the gene matches: 6. Looked up from germline, CDR1 is LNHNV and CDR2 is YYDKDF (reference sequence). CDR3 loop: CATGEREGPDTQYF. The CDR3 coding sequence is TGTGCCACCGGGGAGCGGGAGGGTCCAGATACGCAGTATTTT.

This clonotype was seen once. The chain uses TRBV3-1 and TRBJ1-2; D not resolved. The germline V gene encodes CDR1 LGHDT and CDR2 YNNKEL (reference sequence). This CDR3 comprises 14 residues. Trimming stripped 1 base from V and 8 bases from J, with 14 bases between. Here the CDR3 reads CASSQVSRTRGYTF. The CDR3 bases are TGTGCCAGCAGCCAAGTGTCACGGACGCGCGGCTACACCTTC.

This clonotype was found a few times. The chain uses TRBV5-1 and TRBJ2-7, with TRBD1 matching over 10 bases. Germline lookup yields CDR1 SGHRS and CDR2 YFSETQ. Unmatched junction bases numbered 7, after V lost 2 bases and J lost 5 bases. The CDR3 contains 15 residues. CDR3 nucleotide sequence: TGCGCCAGCAGCTTTTCTGGGACAGGGGTCGACGAGCAGTACTTC. This encodes CASSFSGTGVDEQYF. Variable domain in full (rest from reference TRBV5-1 and TRBJ2-7): KAGVTQTPRYLIKTRGQQVTLSCSPISGHRSVSWYQQTPGQGLQFLFEYFSETQRNKGNFPGRFSGRQFSNSRSEMNVSTLELGDSALYLCASSFSGTGVDEQYFGPGTRLTVT.

This clonotype was picked up many times. This chain joins TRBV19 and TRBJ2-2, with D tentatively TRBD1 or TRBD2 (7 bases each). The CDR3 runs to 18 residues. Between the trimmed V and J ends, which lost 3 bases and 5 bases, there was a span of 22 bases. Germline loops: CDR1 LNHDA, CDR2 SQIVND (reference sequence). The CDR3 region has the DNA TGTGCCAGTAGTATGGTCGGGAGGTGGGGACAGACGACCGGGGAGCTGTTTTTT. This translates into CASSMVGRWGQTTGELFF.

This clonotype was seen repeatedly, ten times or more. J is TRBJ1-2 and V is TRBV29-1; tentatively, D is TRBD1 (6 bases). Between the trimmed V and J ends, which lost 7 bases and 4 bases, there was a span of 13 bases. Germline V gives CDR1 SQVTM, CDR2 ANQGSEA. This CDR3 comprises 12 residues. The DNA of the CDR3 is TGCAGCGGGTTCCGGGGGGCCTATGGCTACACCTTC. It encodes CSGFRGAYGYTF.

In this sample, this clonotype turned up many times. The V gene is TRBV29-1, the J gene TRBJ2-1; 9 nucleotides agree with TRBD1. The CDR3 is 13 residues long. The ends lost 7 bases at V and 3 bases at J; junction bases unmatched: 4. CDR1 SQVTM and CDR2 ANQGSEA come from the germline V gene. The chain's CDR3 is CSGSGQGYNEQFF. The CDR3 DNA follows: TGCAGCGGTTCGGGACAGGGCTACAATGAGCAGTTCTTC.

Only a few counts were recorded for this clonotype. The chain has TRBV10-2 and TRBJ2-2; 9 bases agree with TRBD2. CDR1 and CDR2 from the germline V gene are WSHSY and SAAADI. The CDR3 length is 15 residues. The V segment lost 2 bases and the J segment 6 bases; nucleotides outside the gene matches: 4. CDR3 DNA sequence: TGCGCCAGCAGTGAGCCCGGGACTAGCCCCGGGGAGCTGTTTTTT. This gives the protein CASSEPGTSPGELFF.

V usage is TRBV6-5 and J usage is TRBJ2-3, with D uncertain. The CDR3 spans 13 residues. Trimming pared 7 bases from V and 0 bases from J, leaving 8 bases between. Germline loops: CDR1 MNHEY, CDR2 SVGAGI. CDR3 nucleotide sequence: TGTGCCAGCAAGAGTCCCAGCACAGATACGCAGTATTTT. This gives the protein CASKSPSTDTQYF.

This clonotype has just a few counts. The V and J genes are TRBV7-3 and TRBJ1-1; D is unclear. The ends were cut back, 5 bases at V and 1 base at J, with 11 bases in the middle. This CDR3 is 14 amino acids long. The germline V gene has CDR1 SGHTA and CDR2 FQGTGA. The CDR3 DNA is TGTGCCAGCAGCCTTACACGGGAGAACACTGAAGCTTTCTTT. This gives the protein CASSLTRENTEAFF.

The chain is built from TRBV20-1 and TRBJ2-5; a possible D gene is TRBD2 (6 bases). Trimming took 6 bases from V and 3 from J, leaving 14 bases between them. Germline-derived CDR1 and CDR2 are DFQATT and SNEGSKA (reference sequence). CDR3 size: 13 residues. The CDR3 region is CSAGGAAKETQYF. CDR3 in DNA: TGCAGTGCGGGAGGCGCGGCGAAAGAGACCCAGTACTTC.